These T cell receptor beta chains were read from a single sample in a study of CD8 T cells in ankylosing spondylitis. TCRdb used MiXCR to reprocess the 5' RACE reads, holding one entry per CDR3 protein. Of 200,000 to 250,000 distinct CDR3 sequences listed, around 7.9% are singletons. The sequenced material came from blood, either unsorted or a sorted T cell fraction (not recorded which). All receptors come from a male donor with ankylosing spondylitis. The CDR3 runs from the conserved cysteine through the conserved F or W. A D gene is named only where the DNA matches it firmly. The size of a clone is reported for some rows only, either as once, few or many, or as a class for expanded clones.

D	length	size	V	J	DNA	CDR3
TRBD1	16	many	TRBV4-1	TRBJ2-7	TGCGCCAGCAGCCAAGAGGAAGGGACAGGGGCCTACGAGCAGTACTTC	CASSQEEGTGAYEQYF
TRBD1	14	many	TRBV7-2	TRBJ2-7	TGTGCCAGCAGCTATGAGGGGGCTGGCTACGAGCAGTACTTC	CASSYEGAGYEQYF
.	14	few	TRBV12-3/TRBV12-4	TRBJ2-1	TGTGCCAGCAGTTCTACCCCTAGGGACCCTGAGCAGTTCTTC	CASSSTPRDPEQFF
TRBD2	18	many	TRBV7-6	TRBJ2-1	TGTGCCAGCAGCTTAGTTTTCAGCGGGGGGGTGGGTTACAATGAGCAGTTCTTC	CASSLVFSGGVGYNEQFF
.	17	few	TRBV27	TRBJ2-1	TGTGCCAGCAGGTCTACAGGATCGGCTTACAGCTACAATGAGCAGTTCTTC	CASRSTGSAYSYNEQFF
.	12	few	TRBV28	TRBJ2-7	TGTGCCAGCAACCCCGGGACATACGAGCAGTACTTC	CASNPGTYEQYF
TRBD1	14	.	TRBV13	TRBJ1-6	TGTGCCAGCAGCCCCACAGGGGGCATTCATACCCTCCACTTT	CASSPTGGIHTLHF
TRBD2	15	many	TRBV20-1	TRBJ2-1	TGCAGTGCAGCGTCACTAGCGAGCTCCTACAATGAGCAGTTCTTC	CSAASLASSYNEQFF
.	15	once	TRBV7-9	TRBJ1-6	TGTGCCAGCAGCCAGACCGGCCCATTGGGTTCACCCCTCCACTTT	CASSQTGPLGSPLHF
TRBD2	15	many	TRBV20-1	TRBJ2-7	TGCAGTGCTACCGACCGGACTAGCGGTCCCTACGAGCAGTACTTC	CSATDRTSGPYEQYF
.	15	many	TRBV20-1	TRBJ1-5	TGCAGTGCCCATGGAGGCATGGGGTTTAATCAGCCCCAGCATTTT	CSAHGGMGFNQPQHF
.	15	.	TRBV10-3	TRBJ2-7	TGTGCCATCAGCCTGACAGCGACTAGCTCCTACGAGCAGTACTTC	CAISLTATSSYEQYF
.	13	many	TRBV12-3/TRBV12-4	TRBJ1-2	TGTGCCAGCAGTCCAGGGTTGGGCTATGGCTACACCTTC	CASSPGLGYGYTF
.	14	.	TRBV12-3/TRBV12-4	TRBJ2-2	TGTGCCAGCAGTTCCCCAGGCCTCACCGGGGAGCTGTTTTTT	CASSSPGLTGELFF
TRBD1	16	.	TRBV4-2	TRBJ1-5	TGTGCCAGCAGCCAAGATGGCGGGACAGGGCATCAGCCCCAGCATTTT	CASSQDGGTGHQPQHF
.	15	.	TRBV7-9	TRBJ1-4	TGTGCCAGCAGCAGAGCGGGACATTTCAATGAAAAACTGTTTTTT	CASSRAGHFNEKLFF
.	12	many	TRBV29-1	TRBJ1-2	TGCAGCGTGCCACAGGGACTCTATGGCTACACCTTC	CSVPQGLYGYTF
.	15	.	TRBV4-2	TRBJ2-1	TGTGCCAGCAGCCAAGATAAGGGGGGTGGGAATGAGCAGTTCTTC	CASSQDKGGGNEQFF
TRBD2	15	.	TRBV20-1	TRBJ2-5	TGCAGTGCTAGTCTGCTAGCGGGGGCCCAAGAGACCCAGTACTTC	CSASLLAGAQETQYF
TRBD1	15	many	TRBV7-9	TRBJ1-2	TGTGCCAGCAGCTCCCCGACAGGGCAGAGATATGGCTACACCTTC	CASSSPTGQRYGYTF
.	16	many	TRBV10-3	TRBJ2-7	TGTGCCATCAGTGGGTTTTATGGGGGCTCAACCTACGAGCAGTACTTC	CAISGFYGGSTYEQYF
TRBD1	17	few	TRBV4-3	TRBJ1-6	TGCGCCAGCAGCCAAGACGGCAGGGGGAAACTGGGTTCACCCCTCCACTTT	CASSQDGRGKLGSPLHF
.	12	.	TRBV4-1	TRBJ2-7	TGCGCCAGCAGCCAGACAGCTTACGAGCAGTACTTC	CASSQTAYEQYF
.	17	many	TRBV9	TRBJ2-1	TGTGCCAGCAGCCCTACCTTCCGGACAGGGAGGGTCGGTGAGCAGTTCTTC	CASSPTFRTGRVGEQFF
.	14	few	TRBV29-1	TRBJ2-3	TGCAGCGTAGGTCCGGGACTCCTCACAGATACGCAGTATTTT	CSVGPGLLTDTQYF
TRBD2	16	many	TRBV10-3	TRBJ2-2	TGTGCCATCAGTGGGGCGCTAGCGGGCAACACCGGGGAGCTGTTTTTT	CAISGALAGNTGELFF